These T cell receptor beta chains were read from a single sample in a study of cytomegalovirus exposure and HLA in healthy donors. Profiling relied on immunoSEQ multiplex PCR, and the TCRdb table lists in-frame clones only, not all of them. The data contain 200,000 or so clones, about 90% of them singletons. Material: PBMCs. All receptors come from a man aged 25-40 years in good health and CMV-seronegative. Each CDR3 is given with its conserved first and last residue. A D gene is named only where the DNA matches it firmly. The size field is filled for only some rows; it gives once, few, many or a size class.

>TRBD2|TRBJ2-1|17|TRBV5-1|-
TGCGCCAGCAGCTTGGCCCGACTAGCGGGAGGAATGCATGAGCAGTTCTTC
CASSLARLAGGMHEQFF
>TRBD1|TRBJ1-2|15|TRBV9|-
TGTGCCAGCAGTTGGGGACAGGGGGCCCAGGGTGGCTACACCTTC
CASSWGQGAQGGYTF
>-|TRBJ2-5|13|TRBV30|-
TGTGCCTGGAGTGGCGGCAGTCTCGGGACCCAGTACTTC
CAWSGGSLGTQYF
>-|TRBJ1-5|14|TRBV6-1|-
TGTGCCAGCAGCCTCGTACATAGCAATCAGCCCCAGCATTTT
CASSLVHSNQPQHF
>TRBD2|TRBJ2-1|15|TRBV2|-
TGTGCCAGCAGTGAAACTAGCGGGAGAGGGAATGAGCAGTTCTTC
CASSETSGRGNEQFF
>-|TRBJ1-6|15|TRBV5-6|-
TGTGCCAGCAGCTTGTTAGGGGGCTATAATTCACCCCTCCACTTT
CASSLLGGYNSPLHF
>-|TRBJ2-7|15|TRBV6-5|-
TGTGCCAGCAGTTATGCCGGGACACCCTCCTACGAGCAGTACTTC
CASSYAGTPSYEQYF
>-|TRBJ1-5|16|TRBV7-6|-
TGTGCCAGCAGCTTAGGGGTCGGGAACATCAATCAGCCCCAACATTTT
CASSLGVGNINQPQHF
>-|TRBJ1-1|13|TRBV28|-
TGTGCCAGCAGTTTTACAGGCTCCACTGAAGCTTTCTTT
CASSFTGSTEAFF
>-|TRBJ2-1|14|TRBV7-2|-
TGTGCCAGCAGCTTCGACCGGCTAGGCAATGAGCAGTTCTTC
CASSFDRLGNEQFF
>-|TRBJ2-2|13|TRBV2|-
TGTGCCAGCAGGGGTGAGCGAACCGGGGAGCTGTTTTTT
CASRGERTGELFF
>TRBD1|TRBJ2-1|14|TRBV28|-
TGTGCCAGCAGGCAGAGGGACAGTGACAATGAGCAGTTCTTC
CASRQRDSDNEQFF
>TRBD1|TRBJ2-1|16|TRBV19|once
TGTGCCAGTAGTATAGGAGGGACAGCTCTTTACAATGAGCAGTTCTTC
CASSIGGTALYNEQFF
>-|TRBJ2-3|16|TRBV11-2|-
TGTGCCAGCTCCCCCTGGGCAGGAGGGCGCGCAGATACGCAGTATTTT
CASSPWAGGRADTQYF
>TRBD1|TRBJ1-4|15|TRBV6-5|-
TGTGCCAGCACCGAATCGGGCAGGGGGAGCGAAAAACTGTTTTTT
CASTESGRGSEKLFF
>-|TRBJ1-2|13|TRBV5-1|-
TGCGCCAGCAGCTTGGGGCAGAACTATGGCTACACCTTC
CASSLGQNYGYTF
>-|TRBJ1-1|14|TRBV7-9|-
TGTGCCAGCAGCTCCCGGACATCTGGCACTGAAGCTTTCTTT
CASSSRTSGTEAFF
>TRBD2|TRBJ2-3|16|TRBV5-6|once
TGTGCCAGCAGGCCCCTGAGCGGGGGTGGGGCAGATACGCAGTATTTT
CASRPLSGGGADTQYF
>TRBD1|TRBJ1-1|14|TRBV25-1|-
TGTGCCAGCAGTGGATTCCGACAGGGCGCTGAAGCTTTCTTT
CASSGFRQGAEAFF
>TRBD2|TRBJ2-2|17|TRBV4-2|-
TGTGCCAGCAGCCAGCCTCAACTAGCGGCAAACACCGGGGAGCTGTTTTTT
CASSQPQLAANTGELFF
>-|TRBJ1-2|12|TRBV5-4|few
TGTGCCAGCAGCTTGGACAGCTATGGCTACACCTTC
CASSLDSYGYTF
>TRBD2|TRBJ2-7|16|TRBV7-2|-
TGTGCCAGCAGCACGCGGACTAGCGGGAGGATGTACGAGCAGTACTTC
CASSTRTSGRMYEQYF
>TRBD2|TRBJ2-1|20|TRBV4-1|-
TGCGCCAGCAGCTTCAGATTAGGGACTAGCGGGAGAAGGAATTACAATGAGCAGTTCTTC
CASSFRLGTSGRRNYNEQFF
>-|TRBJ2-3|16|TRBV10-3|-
TGTGCCATCATGAGGGCTTCGACGGGGTTCACAGATACGCAGTATTTT
CAIMRASTGFTDTQYF
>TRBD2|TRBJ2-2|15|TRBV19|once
TGTGCAGTTGGGACTAGCGGGATTGGGACCGGGGAGCTGTTTTTT
CAVGTSGIGTGELFF
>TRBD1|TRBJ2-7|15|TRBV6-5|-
TGTGCCAGCAGTCCCGGGACAGGGTCCTCCTACGAGCAGTACTTC
CASSPGTGSSYEQYF
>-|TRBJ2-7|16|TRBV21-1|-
TGTGCCAGCAGCGTCGGAACAAGGACATCGATTTACGAGCAGTACTTC
CASSVGTRTSIYEQYF
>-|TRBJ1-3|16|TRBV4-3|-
TGCGCCAGCAGCCAAGATCGGGCAGGGCGTGGAAACACCATATATTTT
CASSQDRAGRGNTIYF
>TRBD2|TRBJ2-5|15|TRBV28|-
TGTGCCAGCAGTTTCGGACTAGCGGGAGGGGAGACCCAGTACTTC
CASSFGLAGGETQYF
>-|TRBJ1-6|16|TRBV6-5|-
TGTGCCAGCAGTTACGGGGGACGACAGGTTTTCTCACCCCTCCACTTT
CASSYGGRQVFSPLHF
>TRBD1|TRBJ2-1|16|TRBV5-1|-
TGCGCCAGCAGCAAGCGGACAGGGGCGACGGACAATGAGCAGTTCTTC
CASSKRTGATDNEQFF
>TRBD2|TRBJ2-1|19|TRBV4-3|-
TGCGCCAGCAGCCGCCGGACTAGCGGGGGGGCCGGTTCCTACAATGAGCAGTTCTTC
CASSRRTSGGAGSYNEQFF
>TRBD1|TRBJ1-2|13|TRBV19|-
TGTGCCAGTAGTTTACAGGGGGCCTATGGCTACACCTTC
CASSLQGAYGYTF
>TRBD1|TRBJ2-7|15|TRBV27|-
TGTGCCAGCAGTTTATCGGGACAGGGGGCCTACGAGCAGTACTTC
CASSLSGQGAYEQYF
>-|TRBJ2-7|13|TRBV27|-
TGTGCCAGCAGGGAGGCAATGTCCTACGAGCAGTACTTC
CASREAMSYEQYF
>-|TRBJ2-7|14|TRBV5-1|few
TGCGCCAGCAAACCCACGGAAGGGAGGAGAGAGCAGTACTTC
CASKPTEGRREQYF
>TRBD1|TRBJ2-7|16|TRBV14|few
TGTGCCAGCAGCCCCATCGGACAGGCCCGACGTGGCGAGCAGTACTTC
CASSPIGQARRGEQYF
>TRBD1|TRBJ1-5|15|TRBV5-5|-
TGTGCCAGCAGCCGTGATACAGGGGGCTATCAGCCCCAGCATTTT
CASSRDTGGYQPQHF
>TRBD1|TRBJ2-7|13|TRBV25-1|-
TGTGCCAGCACCGGGACAGGGGTCAACGAGCAGTACTTC
CASTGTGVNEQYF
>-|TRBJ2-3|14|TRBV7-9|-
TGTGCCAGCAGCTTAGGCGGGATCGGAGATACGCAGTATTTT
CASSLGGIGDTQYF
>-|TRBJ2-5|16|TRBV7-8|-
TGTGCCAGCAGCTTAGAGGACAGACCCCCGGGAGAGACCCAGTACTTC
CASSLEDRPPGETQYF
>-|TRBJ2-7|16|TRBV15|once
TGTGCCACCAGCAGAGTGAGAGGGCTAGGTATCTACGAGCAGTACTTC
CATSRVRGLGIYEQYF
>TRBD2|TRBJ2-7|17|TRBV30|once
TGTGCCTGGAGCCCTCCCCTCACTAGCGGGAGGGCCCACGAGCAGTACTTC
CAWSPPLTSGRAHEQYF
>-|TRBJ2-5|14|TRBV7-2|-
TGTGCCAGCAGTTTCGGACAGGTGCCGGGGGACCAGTACTTC
CASSFGQVPGDQYF
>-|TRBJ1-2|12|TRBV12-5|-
TGTGCTAGTGGCCACGGGGGGCACGGCTACACCTTC
CASGHGGHGYTF
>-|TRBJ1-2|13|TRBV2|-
TGTGCCAGCCGGAGGGAGGCGGCGTATGGCTACACCTTC
CASRREAAYGYTF
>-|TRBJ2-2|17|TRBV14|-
TGTGCCAGCAGCCAAGTCCTTTTTGGGGGCGCAAGCGGGGAGCTGTTTTTT
CASSQVLFGGASGELFF
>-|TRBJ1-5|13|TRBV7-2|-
TGTGCCAGCAGCTTAAATTTCGGGGAGCCCCAGCATTTT
CASSLNFGEPQHF
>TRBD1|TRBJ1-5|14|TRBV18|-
TGTGCCAGCTCACCCGGACAGGGCAATCAGCCCCAGCATTTT
CASSPGQGNQPQHF
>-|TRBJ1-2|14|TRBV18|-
TGTGCCAGCTCACGGTCCGGGTACGACTATGGCTACACCTTC
CASSRSGYDYGYTF
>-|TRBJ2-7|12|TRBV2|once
TGTGCCAGCTCTGACAGCCCCTACGAGCAGTACTTC
CASSDSPYEQYF
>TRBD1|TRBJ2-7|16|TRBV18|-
TGTGCCAGCTCACCGATAGACAGGGGTTCGATCTACGAGCAGTACTTC
CASSPIDRGSIYEQYF
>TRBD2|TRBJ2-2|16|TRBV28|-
TGTGCCAGCAGTTTGGGTGTGGCTAGCGGGATGGGGGAGCTGTTTTTT
CASSLGVASGMGELFF
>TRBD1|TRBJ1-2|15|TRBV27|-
TGTGCCAGCAGTTTTTCTGACAGGGGTAACTATGGCTACACCTTC
CASSFSDRGNYGYTF
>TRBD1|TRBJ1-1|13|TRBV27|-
TGTGCCAGCAGTTGGACCTGGGACAGAGAAGCTTTCTTT
CASSWTWDREAFF
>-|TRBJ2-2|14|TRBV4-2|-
TGTGCCAGCAGCCAGGGGGCCGACACCGGGGAGCTGTTTTTT
CASSQGADTGELFF
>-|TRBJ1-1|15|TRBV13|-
TGTGCCAGCAGCTCCGTGAGTGCGGGAAGCACTGAAGCTTTCTTT
CASSSVSAGSTEAFF
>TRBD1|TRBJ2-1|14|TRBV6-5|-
TGTGCCAGCAGTTTCTCTGGGACAGGCAATGAGCAGTTCTTC
CASSFSGTGNEQFF
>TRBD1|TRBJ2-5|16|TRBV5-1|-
TGCGCCAGCAGCTTGGAATGGGACAGGGGGCGAGAGACCCAGTACTTC
CASSLEWDRGRETQYF